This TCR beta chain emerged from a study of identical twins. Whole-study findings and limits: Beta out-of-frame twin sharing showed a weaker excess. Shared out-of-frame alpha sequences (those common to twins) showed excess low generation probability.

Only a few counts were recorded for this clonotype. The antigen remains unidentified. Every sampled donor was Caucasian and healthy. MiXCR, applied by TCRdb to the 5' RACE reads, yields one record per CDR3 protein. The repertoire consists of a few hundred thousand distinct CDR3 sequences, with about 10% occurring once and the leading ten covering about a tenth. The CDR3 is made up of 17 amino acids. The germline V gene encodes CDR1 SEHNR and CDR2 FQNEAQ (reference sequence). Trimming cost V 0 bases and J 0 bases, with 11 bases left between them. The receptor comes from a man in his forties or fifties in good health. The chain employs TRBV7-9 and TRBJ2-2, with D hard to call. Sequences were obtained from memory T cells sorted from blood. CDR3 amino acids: CASSLAPIWTNTGELFF. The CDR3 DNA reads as TGTGCCAGCAGCTTAGCCCCCATCTGGACGAACACCGGGGAGCTGTTTTTT.